A selection of T cell receptor beta chains follows, all from one sample in a study of T cells expressing NK-cell markers. Reanalyzing the 5' RACE reads, TCRdb keeps one entry per CDR3 protein, without DNA. This specimen shows 400,000 or so distinct CDR3 sequences; the ten leading clones hold about 10%. Sequencing input: blood T cells: a sorted CD56 or NKG2C T cell subset, CD4+ or CD8+ T cells, or bulk PBMC T cells (not recorded which). The receptors originated from a woman between 50 and 59 years old in good health. Each CDR3 is given with its conserved first and last residue.

CDR3 length: 16
J gene: TRBJ1-1
V gene: TRBV19
CDR3 protein: CASSISADRETTEAFF

CDR3 length: 18
J gene: TRBJ2-1
V gene: TRBV18
CDR3 protein: CASSPRILDRGVSDEQFF

CDR3 length: 15
J gene: TRBJ2-5
V gene: TRBV20-1
CDR3 protein: CSARPDGHRGETQYF

CDR3 length: 13
J gene: TRBJ2-5
V gene: TRBV2
CDR3 protein: CASRREEVETQYF

CDR3 length: 13
J gene: TRBJ1-2
V gene: TRBV5-6
CDR3 protein: CASSARESRGYTF

CDR3 length: 14
J gene: TRBJ2-5
V gene: TRBV12-3/TRBV12-4
CDR3 protein: CASSWGRRQETQYF

CDR3 length: 15
J gene: TRBJ2-7
V gene: TRBV5-8
CDR3 protein: CASRRVGAGYYEQYF

CDR3 length: 14
J gene: TRBJ1-1
V gene: TRBV12-3/TRBV12-4
CDR3 protein: CASSRGQGGTEAFF

CDR3 length: 15
J gene: TRBJ1-4
V gene: TRBV20-1
CDR3 protein: CSARQAGTGDEKLFF

CDR3 length: 17
J gene: TRBJ2-7
V gene: TRBV7-2
CDR3 protein: CASSLTSSGRYAYEQYF

CDR3 length: 12
J gene: TRBJ1-1
V gene: TRBV27
CDR3 protein: CASKGVASGAFF

CDR3 length: 15
J gene: TRBJ1-6
V gene: TRBV19
CDR3 protein: CASTVRQGGNSPLHF